Below, 27 T cell receptor beta chains from the same sample are listed, as sequenced in a study of graft-versus-host responses after intestinal transplantation. The table came from immunoSEQ multiplex PCR; TCRdb's copy has only in-frame clones and leaves some out. The sample lists about 31,000 clones, roughly 80% seen once, with approximately 20% in the top ten. No antigens are known for them. Material: unstimulated CD8+ T cells sorted from spleen or lymph node cells, obtained before intestinal transplant. Receptors were obtained from a human donor who received an intestinal transplant.

CDR3 in amino acids: CAISELGQKETQYF. As DNA, the CDR3 is TGTGCCATCAGTGAGCTGGGACAGAAAGAGACCCAGTACTTC. V is TRBV10-3 and J is TRBJ2-5; 7 bases line up with TRBD1. The CDR3 covers 14 residues. Germline lookup yields CDR1 ENHRY and CDR2 SYGVKD. V shed 2 bases and J 3 bases; nucleotides not matched to a gene: 3.

The gene calls are TRBV19 and TRBJ2-7; D gene uncertain. V lost 0 bases, J lost 0 bases, and 6 bases lay in between. CDR3 size: 14 residues. Germline lookup yields CDR1 LNHDA and CDR2 SQIVND (reference sequence). The CDR3: CASSIDDNSYEQYF. Written as DNA, the CDR3 is TGTGCCAGTAGTATAGATGACAACTCCTACGAGCAGTACTTC.

This chain joins TRBV7-8 and TRBJ2-7, with D possibly being TRBD1 (5 bases). Germline V gene data show CDR1 as SGHVS and CDR2 as FQNEAQ. The V and J ends lost 1 base and 7 bases respectively, with 17 bases between them. The CDR3 contains 15 residues. The CDR3 sequence is CASSLGRQGGLEQYF. The CDR3 DNA reads as TGTGCCAGCAGCTTAGGTCGCCAGGGCGGATTGGAGCAGTACTTC.

The chain recombines TRBV25-1 with TRBJ2-5; 10 bases align to TRBD2. Germline CDR1 is MGHDK and CDR2 is SYGVNS. Germline trimming cut 2 bases from V and 5 bases from J; bases unmatched to any gene: 5. The CDR3 is made up of 15 amino acids. The CDR3 DNA follows: TGTGCCAGCAGTGAACCTACTAGCGGGGCGGAGACCCAGTACTTC. It specifies CASSEPTSGAETQYF.

The chain couples TRBV5-1 to TRBJ1-1; weak D call: TRBD1 (6 bases). The CDR3 is 17 amino acids. Germline V lookup: CDR1 SGHRS, CDR2 YFSETQ. Trimming stripped 4 bases from V and 0 bases from J, with 19 bases between. The CDR3 protein is CASSDGTTTTMNTEAFF. The CDR3, as DNA: TGCGCCAGCAGCGACGGGACAACGACGACTATGAACACTGAAGCTTTCTTT.

In regard to this clone: The junction and the germline gene differ at one end; a read error may be behind it. The chain employs TRBV7-9 and TRBJ2-7, with 9 bases lining up with TRBD1. The germline V gene encodes CDR1 SEHNR and CDR2 FQNEAQ (reference sequence). CDR3 length: 13 amino acids. DNA for the CDR3: TGTGCCGGCAGTGGGACAGGGTACTACGAGCAGTACTTC. Translating it yields CAGSGTGYYEQYF.

The chain uses TRBV7-3 and TRBJ2-5, with 8 bases fitting TRBD1. V lost 5 bases and J lost 1; bases outside the gene matches: 9. The CDR3 runs to 16 residues. From germline, CDR1 is SGHTA and CDR2 FQGTGA. The CDR3 protein is CASSPGTGKRQETQYF. The DNA of the CDR3 is TGTGCCAGCAGCCCGGGGACAGGTAAGCGCCAAGAGACCCAGTACTTC.

This clone was counted a single time. This rearrangement joins TRBV27 to TRBJ2-7; TRBD1 might be the D (5 bases). This CDR3 region has 16 residues. V lost 0 bases to trimming and J lost 6 bases, with 18 bases between them. CDR1 is MNHEY, CDR2 SMNVEV, per germline (reference sequence). The DNA for the CDR3 is TGTGCCAGCAGTTTATCAGGGGCAGCCTGGGTGATCGAGCAGTACTTC. Translating gives CASSLSGAAWVIEQYF.

V usage is TRBV21-1 and J usage is TRBJ2-1; the D call in the table, TRBD2, was not verified against the DNA. TRBV21-1 is labeled a pseudogene. The CDR3 is 14 amino acids. The CDR3 reads CASYRDYIYNEQFF. The CDR3 DNA is TGTGCCAGTTACCGGGACTATATTTACAATGAGCAGTTCTTC.

The chain links TRBV27 to TRBJ2-1; 13 nucleotides match TRBD2. J gave up 5 bases and V 5 bases, and 3 bases lay outside the gene matches. The germline V gene encodes CDR1 MNHEY and CDR2 SMNVEV (reference sequence). The CDR3 loop spans 15 amino acids. The CDR3 DNA follows: TGTGCCAGCAGTCCAACTAGCGGGGGGGACAATGAGCAGTTCTTC. Its translation: CASSPTSGGDNEQFF.

This chain joins TRBV12-5 and TRBJ2-3, with unresolved D. Trimming shortened V by 5 bases and J by 6 bases, and 9 bases separated the two germline ends. Germline CDR1 is LGHNT and CDR2 is FRNRAP. This CDR3 has 12 residues. CDR3 DNA: TGTGCTAGTGGTCCACGCCAGGATACGCAGTATTTT. This codes for CASGPRQDTQYF.

The rearrangement uses TRBV27 and TRBJ2-3; 10 bases are shared with TRBD2. Germline-derived CDR1 and CDR2 are MNHEY and SMNVEV (reference sequence). This CDR3 region has 17 residues. V trimming: 3 bases; J trimming: 3 bases; junction bases outside the gene matches: 9. The CDR3: CASSLRAGGPLTDTQYF. CDR3 DNA: TGTGCCAGCAGTTTGAGAGCGGGAGGGCCCCTGACAGATACGCAGTATTTT.

J is TRBJ2-7 and V is TRBV4-1, with TRBD2 as a possible D gene (5 bases). Germline lookup yields CDR1 MGHRA and CDR2 YSYEKL. CDR3 size: 15 residues. V was cut by 0 bases and J by 1 base, with 10 bases left in between. The CDR3: CASSQDMRESYEQYF. The DNA of the CDR3 is TGCGCCAGCAGCCAAGATATGAGGGAGTCCTACGAGCAGTACTTC.

CDR3 DNA: TGTGCCAGCAGTCTACGCCCACCCATGGAGCAGTACTTC. As protein: CASSLRPPMEQYF. The rearrangement uses TRBV28 and TRBJ2-5; D remains ambiguous. The V gene lost 5 bases and the J gene lost 11 bases, with 18 bases spanning the gap. This CDR3 region has 13 residues. Germline V gives CDR1 MDHEN, CDR2 SYDVKM.

The V gene is TRBV14, the J gene TRBJ2-3; 12 bases are shared with TRBD2. Germline lookup yields CDR1 SGHDN and CDR2 FVKESK. The CDR3 is 20 residues long. V shed 0 bases, J shed 1 base, and the junction held 11 bases outside the gene matches. CDR3 nucleotides: TGTGCCAGCAGCCAAGAGTGGACTAGCGGGGTGGGAATCGGCACAGATACGCAGTATTTT. Translating it yields CASSQEWTSGVGIGTDTQYF.

V usage is TRBV5-1 and J usage is TRBJ2-7; 8 bases are a match to TRBD2. Unmatched junction bases numbered 8, after V lost 3 bases and J lost 0 bases. Per germline, CDR1 SGHRS and CDR2 YFSETQ. The CDR3 covers 16 residues. The CDR3 bases are TGCGCCAGCAGCTCCGATCGACTAGCGAACTCCTACGAGCAGTACTTC. Residues: CASSSDRLANSYEQYF. Full variable domain (remainder filled in from reference TRBV5-1 and TRBJ2-7): KAGVTQTPRYLIKTRGQQVTLSCSPISGHRSVSWYQQTPGQGLQFLFEYFSETQRNKGNFPGRFSGRQFSNSRSEMNVSTLELGDSALYLCASSSDRLANSYEQYFGPGTRLTVT.

This chain connects TRBV28 to TRBJ2-7; no firm D call. Germline V CDR1 and CDR2: MDHEN, SYDVKM. The CDR3 spans 13 residues. CDR3 sequence reads: CSFRQAFTYEQYF. Here the CDR3 DNA reads TGTTCCTTCAGGCAGGCCTTTACCTACGAGCAGTACTTC.

V is TRBV2 and J is TRBJ2-3; D unresolved. CDR3 length: 13 amino acids. From germline, CDR1 is SNHLY and CDR2 FYNNEI. V was trimmed by 4 bases and J by 5 bases, leaving 10 bases between them. DNA of the CDR3: TGTGCCAGCAGTGGGCAGTTGATAGATACGCAGTATTTT. Translating it yields CASSGQLIDTQYF.

The CDR3 region has the DNA TGTGCCAGCAGTTTAATCGCCTACAATGAGCAGTTCTTC. Translating it yields CASSLIAYNEQFF. The chain recombines TRBV27 with TRBJ2-1; D is unclear. Germline V lookup: CDR1 MNHEY, CDR2 SMNVEV (reference sequence). The CDR3 spans 13 residues. With 2 bases removed from V and 2 bases from J, the gap between germline ends came to 4 bases.

This clone was detected a few times. The chain links TRBV19 to TRBJ2-1; D ambiguous. Germline V gene sequence: CDR1 LNHDA, CDR2 SQIVND (reference sequence). Trimming stripped 3 bases from V and 4 bases from J, with 4 bases between. This CDR3 region has 12 residues. The CDR3 sequence: CASSIPYNEQFF. The DNA for the CDR3 is TGTGCCAGTAGTATCCCTTACAATGAGCAGTTCTTC. Full variable domain (outside the CDR3, taken from reference TRBV19 and TRBJ2-1): DGGITQSPKYLFRKEGQNVTLSCEQNLNHDAMYWYRQDPGQGLRLIYYSQIVNDFQKGDIAEGYSVSREKKESFPLTVTSAQKNPTAFYLCASSIPYNEQFFGPGTRLTVL.

CDR3 loop: CASSEYYTEAFF. As DNA, the CDR3 is TGTGCCAGCAGTGAATATTACACTGAAGCTTTCTTT. The chain recombines TRBV6-1 with TRBJ1-1; D remains ambiguous. The germline V and J ends were trimmed by 2 bases and 3 bases, with 4 bases remaining between them. The CDR3 is made up of 12 amino acids. Germline CDR1 and CDR2: MNHNS and SASEGT.

The rearrangement uses TRBV7-9 and TRBJ2-3; D possibly corresponds to TRBD2 (5 bases). The CDR3 totals 13 residues. CDR1 is SEHNR, CDR2 FQNEAQ, per germline (reference sequence). Trimming took off 10 bases at V and 2 bases at J, with 13 bases between the two ends. This CDR3 is CATDSGLTDTQYF. The CDR3 DNA is TGTGCCACGGACTCTGGCCTCACAGATACGCAGTATTTT.

This clone appeared a single time. This sequence joins TRBV7-8 and TRBJ1-4; TRBD1 might be the D (6 bases). Deletions cut 5 bases from V and 8 bases from J, with 15 bases between. Germline loops: CDR1 SGHVS, CDR2 FQNEAQ. The CDR3 sequence is 14 residues long. The CDR3 is CASSPRHRAEKLFF. As DNA, the CDR3 is TGTGCCAGCAGCCCACGACACAGGGCGGAAAAACTGTTTTTT.

V and J are TRBV18 and TRBJ2-7; the D gene is possibly TRBD1 (6 bases). Germline CDR1 is KGHSH and CDR2 is LQKENI. Between the trimmed V and J ends, which lost 5 bases and 0 bases, there was a span of 14 bases. This CDR3 is built from 15 residues. The CDR3 sequence: CASSSTGTYSYEQYF. CDR3 DNA: TGTGCCAGCTCATCCACAGGGACCTACTCCTACGAGCAGTACTTC.

J is TRBJ2-5 and V is TRBV5-6; 7 bases map to TRBD1. The length of the CDR3 is 15 residues. The junction had 7 bases not matched to a gene; V was cut back by 4 bases and J by 1 base. Germline CDR1 SGHDT, CDR2 YYEEEE. The CDR3 loop is CASSQGQTTQETQYF. DNA of the CDR3: TGTGCCAGCAGCCAGGGACAGACCACCCAAGAGACCCAGTACTTC.

V is TRBV2 and J is TRBJ2-1; no firm D call. The germline gives CDR1 SNHLY, CDR2 FYNNEI. The V end was cut by 3 bases, the J end by 5 bases, with 8 bases between. The CDR3 spans 13 residues. The CDR3 spells CASSERYNNEQFF. DNA of the CDR3: TGTGCCAGCAGTGAGAGGTATAACAATGAGCAGTTCTTC.

The chain couples TRBV18 to TRBJ2-1; 7 nucleotides match TRBD1. This CDR3 region has 15 residues. The V gene end was trimmed by 6 bases and the J gene end by 8 bases; junction bases not matched to a gene: 13. The germline gives CDR1 KGHSH, CDR2 LQKENI. The CDR3: CASSAGTELGDEQFF. DNA for the CDR3: TGTGCCAGCTCCGCCGGGACAGAGCTTGGGGATGAGCAGTTCTTC. Supplemented by reference TRBV18 and TRBJ2-1, the full variable domain reads NAGVMQNPRHLVRRRGQEARLRCSPMKGHSHVYWYRQLPEEGLKFMVYLQKENIIDESGMPKERFSAEFPKEGPSILRIQQVVRGDSAAYFCASSAGTELGDEQFFGPGTRLTVL.